This T cell receptor beta chain was captured by sequencing in a study of blood T cell repertoires in COVID-19. About the research overall: PBMCs, B-cell-depleted T cells, or T cells were the source of the cDNA or gDNA that made up the material.

After removal of 4 bases from V and 4 bases from J, the junction contained 6 bases not matched to a gene. The length of the CDR3 is 13 residues. The germline gives CDR1 SQVTM, CDR2 ANQGSEA. The table came from immunoSEQ multiplex PCR; TCRdb's copy has only in-frame clones and leaves some out. The sample lists a few hundred thousand clones; 86% were seen once. Specimen: peripheral blood. V gene TRBV29-1 combines with J gene TRBJ1-2; TRBD1 agrees at 7 bases. The clonotype was recovered from a man aged 18 to 29 with active or convalescent COVID-19. The DNA of the CDR3 is TGCAGCGTTGTACACAGGGGCCCCTATGGCTACACCTTC. Translated, it gives CSVVHRGPYGYTF. Looking up the rest from reference TRBV29-1 and TRBJ1-2 gives the full variable domain: SAVISQKPSRDICQRGTSLTIQCQVDSQVTMMFWYRQQPGQSLTLIATANQGSEATYESGFVIDKFPISRPNLTFSTLTVSNMSPEDSSIYLCSVVHRGPYGYTFGSGTRLTVV.